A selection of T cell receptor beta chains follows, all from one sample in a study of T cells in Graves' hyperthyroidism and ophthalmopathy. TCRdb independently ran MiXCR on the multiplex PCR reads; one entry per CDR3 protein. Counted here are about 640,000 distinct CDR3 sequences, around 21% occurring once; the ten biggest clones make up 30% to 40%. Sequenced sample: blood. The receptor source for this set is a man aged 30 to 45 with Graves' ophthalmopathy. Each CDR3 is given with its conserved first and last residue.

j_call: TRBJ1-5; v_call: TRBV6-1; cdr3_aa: CASSSETGLNQPQHF
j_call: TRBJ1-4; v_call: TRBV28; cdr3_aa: CASSLGGQINEKLFF
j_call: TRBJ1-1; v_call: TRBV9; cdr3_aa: CASSPRWMNTEAFF
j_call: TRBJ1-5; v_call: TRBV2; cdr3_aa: CASSVWDSNQPQHF
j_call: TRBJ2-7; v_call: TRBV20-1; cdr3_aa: CSARDLKRDSYEQYF
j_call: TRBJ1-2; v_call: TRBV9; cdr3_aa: CASSVDRTGEDYGYTF
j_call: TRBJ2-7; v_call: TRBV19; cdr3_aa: CASSETAGFYEQYF
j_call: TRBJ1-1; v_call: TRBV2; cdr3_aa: CASSRGVNTEAFF
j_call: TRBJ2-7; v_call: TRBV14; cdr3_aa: CASSQVWIPHEQYF
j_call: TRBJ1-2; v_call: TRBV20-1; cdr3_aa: CSASQEIYGYTF
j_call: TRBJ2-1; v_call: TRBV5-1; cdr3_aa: CASSLSKNNEQFF
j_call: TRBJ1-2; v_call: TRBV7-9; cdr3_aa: CASSPSGGTADGYTF
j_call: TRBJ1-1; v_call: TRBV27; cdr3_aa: CASSRDTIASTEAFF
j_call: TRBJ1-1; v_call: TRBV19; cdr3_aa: CASSFSRTGGTEAFF
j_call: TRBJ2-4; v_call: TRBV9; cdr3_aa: CASGRGISDIQYF
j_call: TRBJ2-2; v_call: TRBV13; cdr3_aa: CASSPRREGTGELFF
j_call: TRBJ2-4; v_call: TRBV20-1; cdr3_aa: CSARDQAGSQRVNIQYF
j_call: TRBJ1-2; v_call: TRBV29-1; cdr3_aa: CSVYSRTNYGYTF
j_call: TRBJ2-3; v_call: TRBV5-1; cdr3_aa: CASSLMGEDTQYF
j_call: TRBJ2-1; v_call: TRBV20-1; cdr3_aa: CSARVSGGRIGEQFF
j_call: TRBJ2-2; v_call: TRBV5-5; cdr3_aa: CASSLSAANTGELFF
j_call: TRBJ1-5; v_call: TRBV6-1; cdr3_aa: CATTGSDQPQHF
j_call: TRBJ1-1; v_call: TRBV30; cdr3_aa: CAWSLNGGTEAFF
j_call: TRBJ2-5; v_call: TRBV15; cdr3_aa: CATSALGETQYF
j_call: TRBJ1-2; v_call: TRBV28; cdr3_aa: CASGTGGEIYGHTF
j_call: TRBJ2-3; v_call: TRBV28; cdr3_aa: CASRFLTSTDTQYF
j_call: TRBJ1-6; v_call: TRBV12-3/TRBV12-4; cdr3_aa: CASSFGSYNSPLHF
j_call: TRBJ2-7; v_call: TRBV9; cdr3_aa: CASSVSDREVTYEQYF
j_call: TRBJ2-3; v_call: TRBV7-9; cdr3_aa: CASSLFRVRDTRTDTQYF
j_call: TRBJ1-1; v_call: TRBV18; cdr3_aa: CASSPPTGRKVF
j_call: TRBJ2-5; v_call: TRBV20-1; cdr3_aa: CSARDPKGGQETQYF
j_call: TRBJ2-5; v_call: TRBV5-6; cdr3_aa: CASSSRTETSGTQETQYF
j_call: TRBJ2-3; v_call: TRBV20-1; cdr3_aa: CSARDNAGGSTDTQYF
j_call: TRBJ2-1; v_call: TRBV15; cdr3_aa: CATSRDLGRDEQFF
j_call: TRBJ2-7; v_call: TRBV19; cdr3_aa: CASSINRVSYEQYF
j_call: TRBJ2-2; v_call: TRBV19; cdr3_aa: CASRGPRGSTGELFF
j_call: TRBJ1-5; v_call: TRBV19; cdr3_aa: CASSTTWGGPSNQPQHF
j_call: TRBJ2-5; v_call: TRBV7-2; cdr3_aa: CASSLQGFTYQETQYF
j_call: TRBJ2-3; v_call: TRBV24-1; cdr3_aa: CATSEDRATDTQYF
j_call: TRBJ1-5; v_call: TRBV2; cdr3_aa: CASRPDRGSNQPQHF
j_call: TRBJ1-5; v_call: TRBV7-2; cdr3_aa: CASSLEPGIPQHF
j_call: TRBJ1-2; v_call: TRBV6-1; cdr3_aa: CASSRQEDYGYTF
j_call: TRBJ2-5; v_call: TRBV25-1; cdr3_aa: CASSGTSGDFQETQYF
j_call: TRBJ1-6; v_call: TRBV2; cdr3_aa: CAGSRDASSYNSPLHF
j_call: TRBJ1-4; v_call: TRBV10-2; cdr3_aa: CASSAQLGIGLFF